This is a list of T cell receptor beta chains from one sample in a study of cytomegalovirus exposure and HLA in healthy donors. Using immunoSEQ multiplex PCR, the repertoire was profiled, and TCRdb retains in-frame clones only, with some absent. The data show roughly 150,000 clones, with roughly 62% seen just once and roughly 4.7% held by the top ten. Sequenced: PBMCs. Every receptor here comes from a man aged 55 to 70 in good health and CMV-seronegative. Both conserved end residues are part of each CDR3. Fields, in order: CDR3 protein, CDR3 DNA, V gene, clone size, D gene, J gene. D genes are given only for firm matches. Clone size is not always given. Where it is, it says once, few, many or a class for expanded clones.

CASSQTTRSEQYF,TGCGCCAGCAGCCAGACTACCAGAAGCGAGCAGTACTTC,TRBV4-3,-,-,TRBJ2-7
CASSPGLNTGELFF,TGTGCCAGCAGCCCGGGTCTAAACACCGGGGAGCTGTTTTTT,TRBV7-9,few,-,TRBJ2-2
CASSLITANSYEQYF,TGTGCCAGCAGCTTGATAACAGCTAACTCCTACGAGCAGTACTTC,TRBV5-8,few,-,TRBJ2-7
CASSSGTGVHEQYF,TGTGCCAGCAGCTCCGGGACAGGGGTTCACGAGCAGTACTTC,TRBV11-1,-,TRBD1,TRBJ2-7
CASSPAGRETYF,TGTGCCAGCTCACCGGCGGGGAGGGAGACGTACTTC,TRBV18,-,TRBD2,TRBJ2-7
CASTGRKNTGELFF,TGTGCCAGTACGGGGAGGAAGAACACCGGGGAGCTGTTTTTT,TRBV19,-,-,TRBJ2-2
CASSNGLGIAGAGEQYF,TGTGCCAGCAGTAACGGGCTGGGCATAGCGGGAGCAGGAGAGCAGTACTTC,TRBV25-1,-,TRBD2,TRBJ2-7
CASSRQGYYEQYF,TGTGCCAGCAGCCGACAGGGCTACTACGAGCAGTACTTC,TRBV7-9,-,TRBD1,TRBJ2-7
CASSLEVNTEAFF,TGCGCCAGCAGCTTAGAGGTGAACACTGAAGCTTTCTTT,TRBV5-1,-,-,TRBJ1-1
CASSTAGGNTEAFF,TGTGCCAGCAGCACCGCGGGCGGGAACACTGAAGCTTTCTTT,TRBV2,few,-,TRBJ1-1
CSGGEGFGNTEAFF,TGCAGCGGGGGAGAGGGCTTTGGGAACACTGAAGCTTTCTTT,TRBV29-1,-,-,TRBJ1-1
CASKEREAGELFF,TGTGCCAGCAAAGAGCGGGAGGCCGGGGAGCTGTTTTTT,TRBV9,-,TRBD2,TRBJ2-2
CASSTPPRVPLHF,TGTGCCAGCAGTACCCCTCCGCGGGTTCCCCTCCACTTT,TRBV27,-,-,TRBJ1-6
CASSLGGSRNEQFF,TGTGCCAGCAGCTTAGGCGGGAGCCGCAATGAGCAGTTCTTC,TRBV11-3,once,TRBD2,TRBJ2-1
CASSPTTSGNTGELFF,TGTGCCAGCTCACCAACGACTAGCGGAAACACCGGGGAGCTGTTTTTT,TRBV18,-,TRBD2,TRBJ2-2
CASSLGGAQETQYF,TGTGCCAGCAGTTTAGGAGGGGCCCAAGAGACCCAGTACTTC,TRBV28,-,-,TRBJ2-5
CASSLMWGQGTNEQFF,TGTGCCAGCAGTTTAATGTGGGGACAGGGTACCAATGAGCAGTTCTTC,TRBV27,few,TRBD1,TRBJ2-1
CASTPVKSMNTEAFF,TGTGCCAGCACCCCGGTGAAGAGCATGAACACTGAAGCTTTCTTT,TRBV6-6,-,-,TRBJ1-1
CAWSVLGGRAETDTQYF,TGTGCCTGGAGTGTACTCGGCGGGAGGGCCGAGACAGATACGCAGTATTTT,TRBV30,-,TRBD2,TRBJ2-3
CAWSGRGGEKLFF,TGTGCCTGGAGTGGAAGGGGCGGCGAAAAACTGTTTTTT,TRBV30,medium-sized,-,TRBJ1-4
CASSARLGSGNTIYF,TGCGCCAGCAGCGCCAGACTCGGCTCTGGAAACACCATATATTTT,TRBV5-1,-,-,TRBJ1-3
CASSSQGRDTGELFF,TGTGCCAGCAGTTCACAGGGTCGCGACACCGGGGAGCTGTTTTTT,TRBV11-2,-,-,TRBJ2-2
CASSLRGRSSTDTQYF,TGTGCCAGCAGCTTACGCGGGCGATCTAGCACAGATACGCAGTATTTT,TRBV7-2,-,-,TRBJ2-3
CASSLQGSFEAFF,TGTGCCAGCAGTTTACAGGGGAGTTTTGAAGCTTTCTTT,TRBV2,-,TRBD1,TRBJ1-1
CASSQEGSGQNTEAFF,TGCGCCAGCAGCCAAGAAGGAAGTGGGCAGAACACTGAAGCTTTCTTT,TRBV4-1,-,-,TRBJ1-1
CASSLQGAGANVLTF,TGTGCCAGCAGTTTACAGGGGGCTGGGGCCAACGTCCTGACTTTC,TRBV28,-,TRBD1,TRBJ2-6
CASSLGSSGSPLHF,TGTGCCAGCAGTTTAGGATCCTCGGGGTCACCCCTCCACTTT,TRBV28,-,-,TRBJ1-6
CASSSSGETYEQYF,TGCGCCAGCAGCTCTAGCGGGGAGACCTACGAGCAGTACTTC,TRBV5-1,-,TRBD2,TRBJ2-7
CASSLDSHEKLFF,TGCGCCAGCAGCTTAGACAGCCATGAAAAACTGTTTTTT,TRBV5-1,few,-,TRBJ1-4
CASSFYGTSGRNEQFF,TGTGCCAGCAGCTTTTACGGGACTAGCGGGAGGAATGAGCAGTTCTTC,TRBV5-5,-,TRBD2,TRBJ2-1
CASSRPGQGLYEQYF,TGTGCCAGCAGCCGTCCGGGACAGGGCCTTTACGAGCAGTACTTC,TRBV28,-,TRBD1,TRBJ2-7
CASSLDRIYGYTF,TGTGCCAGCAGCTTGGACAGGATCTATGGCTACACCTTC,TRBV5-8,-,-,TRBJ1-2
CASSEEGPRANYGYTF,TGTGCCAGCAGTGAAGAGGGGCCCAGAGCTAACTATGGCTACACCTTC,TRBV2,-,-,TRBJ1-2
CASSSPQGAVNTEAFF,TGTGCCAGCAGTTCACCACAGGGGGCCGTGAACACTGAAGCTTTCTTT,TRBV6-5,few,TRBD1,TRBJ1-1
CASSPQGARITEAFF,TGTGCCAGCAGCCCGCAGGGGGCGCGAATCACTGAAGCTTTCTTT,TRBV9,-,TRBD1,TRBJ1-1
CSSSPLGENTEAFF,TGTTCCAGCAGCCCCTTGGGCGAGAACACTGAAGCTTTCTTT,TRBV7-9,-,-,TRBJ1-1
CASSSRLGYNEQFF,TGTGCCAGCAGTTCCCGACTAGGTTACAATGAGCAGTTCTTC,TRBV6-5,-,-,TRBJ2-1
CASSRTGPGTDTQYF,TGCGCCAGCAGCCGGACAGGGCCTGGCACAGATACGCAGTATTTT,TRBV4-1,-,TRBD1,TRBJ2-3
CASRLTGGGNQPQHF,TGTGCCAGCAGGCTAACAGGGGGCGGCAATCAGCCCCAGCATTTT,TRBV28,-,TRBD1,TRBJ1-5
CASSLEGGSSGNTIYF,TGCGCCAGCAGCTTGGAGGGGGGGTCTTCTGGAAACACCATATATTTT,TRBV5-1,-,-,TRBJ1-3
CASRSRKGQGRSEQYF,TGTGCCAGCAGATCTAGAAAGGGACAGGGGCGGTCCGAGCAGTACTTC,TRBV5-6,-,TRBD1,TRBJ2-7
CASSSHPPGQGKDTQYF,TGTGCCAGCTCATCCCATCCACCCGGACAGGGGAAGGATACGCAGTATTTT,TRBV27,-,TRBD1,TRBJ2-3
CSVNPTGAEQYF,TGCAGCGTCAACCCGACAGGGGCCGAGCAGTACTTC,TRBV29-1,few,TRBD1,TRBJ2-7
CASSLGTSGGSYNEQFF,TGCGCCAGCAGCTTGGGGACTAGCGGGGGCTCCTACAATGAGCAGTTCTTC,TRBV5-1,-,TRBD2,TRBJ2-1
CASSPNSLEVSNQPQHF,TGTGCCAGCAGCCCCAATTCCCTTGAGGTGAGCAATCAGCCCCAGCATTTT,TRBV7-8,-,-,TRBJ1-5
CASSLGLAGGRSTGELFF,TGTGCCAGCAGCCTGGGACTAGCGGGAGGGCGTAGCACCGGGGAGCTGTTTTTT,TRBV9,-,TRBD2,TRBJ2-2
CASSANRQNTEAFF,TGTGCCAGCAGCGCTAATCGACAGAACACTGAAGCTTTCTTT,TRBV2,-,-,TRBJ1-1
CCTSKGQGAGNTIYF,TGTTGTACCTCTAAAGGACAGGGGGCTGGAAACACCATATATTTT,TRBV6-1,-,TRBD1,TRBJ1-3
CASRSGGNYEQYF,TGTGCCAGCAGGTCGGGGGGGAACTACGAGCAGTACTTC,TRBV7-2,-,TRBD2,TRBJ2-7
CASPSNTGELFF,TGTGCCAGTCCATCGAACACCGGGGAGCTGTTTTTT,TRBV19,-,-,TRBJ2-2